One sample yielded the 3 T cell receptor beta chains listed below, sequenced in a study of blood T cells in healthy people across ages. The authors ran a second PCR of 7 to 11 cycles using a sample-barcoded 5' primer and a J-beta primer mix. TCRdb independently ran MiXCR on the 5' RACE reads; one entry per CDR3 protein. This sample has about 1.5 million distinct CDR3 sequences, with about 40% found just once. The sequenced sample consisted of blood. The origin of the receptors is a woman under 30 in good health.

This clonotype was observed a few times. This chain joins TRBV3-1 and TRBJ2-1; D ambiguous. With 2 bases removed from V and 10 bases from J, the gap between germline ends came to 12 bases. CDR1 and CDR2 from the germline V gene are LGHDT and YNNKEL (reference sequence). CDR3 size: 13 residues. This CDR3 reads CASSQSLYREQFF. CDR3 nucleotides: TGTGCCAGCAGCCAATCGCTCTATCGGGAGCAGTTCTTC.

This clonotype was recorded only once. The V call is TRBV30, the J call TRBJ2-7, with 7 bases lining up with TRBD2. The CDR3 is made up of 12 amino acids. V trimming: 2 bases; J trimming: 8 bases; junction bases outside the gene matches: 6. Germline V gene data show CDR1 as GTSNPN and CDR2 as SVGIG (reference sequence). The CDR3 loop is CAWSMEREKQYF. CDR3 bases: TGTGCCTGGAGTATGGAGCGGGAAAAGCAGTACTTC.

V gene TRBV18 combines with J gene TRBJ1-6; D uncertain. Germline V gene sequence: CDR1 KGHSH, CDR2 LQKENI. Trimming left V 5 bases short and J 7 bases short, with 9 bases between. The CDR3 runs 13 residues. CDR3 sequence: CASSTGANSPLHF. CDR3 sequence (DNA): TGTGCCAGCTCAACCGGTGCGAATTCACCCCTCCACTTT.